Listed below are T cell receptor beta chains from one sample, sequenced in a study of blood T cells in healthy people across ages. TCRdb ran MiXCR on the 5' RACE reads and lists one entry per CDR3 protein. Of 600,000 or so distinct CDR3 sequences listed, under 30% are singletons. Specimen: blood. The receptors here all came from a woman aged 80 or older in good health. Both conserved end residues are part of each CDR3.

CATSDQGQDEQFF,TRBV24-1
CASEGGMYNEQFF,TRBV6-2/TRBV6-3
CASSAGTGAGTIYF,TRBV6-1
CASSALKTANYGYTF,TRBV9
CASSPMFYSTDTQYF,TRBV7-2
CSAAAGVDYGYTF,TRBV20-1
CASSQGHLAGGLQETQYF,TRBV4-2
CASSAPPGQDYYNEQFF,TRBV25-1
CSAQGLAGGWYTQYF,TRBV20-1
CANSRPTDTSYEQYF,TRBV7-9
CASSQLPSGGADTQYF,TRBV5-5
CASSRDRGNYGYTF,TRBV7-2
CASSPGQTTLWGYTF,TRBV5-1
CASSLRPGGPITDTQYF,TRBV11-1
CASSPTGQGLTIAKNIQYF,TRBV28
CSAGTDRTNYGYTF,TRBV20-1
CASSRLRLPDTQYF,TRBV3-1
CASSLLAGSGELFF,TRBV7-9
CATSDGVYNEQFF,TRBV24-1
CASSPSGASYEQYF,TRBV7-9
CASSHQTSGRTDTQYF,TRBV4-1
CASSHESGINSPLHF,TRBV6-5
CASSADRVVQYF,TRBV28
CASSRPGDLYEQYF,TRBV6-6
CASSENPWGAGDNEQFF,TRBV2
CASSPGGCGGYTF,TRBV11-2
CASSLGSRPNTEAFF,TRBV7-2
CASSPEGRGHGYTF,TRBV5-6
CASSERAAWGEQFF,TRBV7-9
CASSPSGGQEQYF,TRBV11-3
CAISESKDSPLHF,TRBV10-3
CAIRGTGSAYEQYF,TRBV10-3
CASSVRDAVNTEAFF,TRBV19
CASSQSNDRPNSPLHF,TRBV3-1
CASSSPSGPSTDTQYF,TRBV7-2
CASSQVDGFTEAFF,TRBV3-1
CASSYSRGRTLSGANVLTF,TRBV6-5
CASSYSRTVPYGYTF,TRBV6-5
CSVNSGGAGELFF,TRBV29-1
CAISQGTGAKDEQYF,TRBV10-3
CASSLSGQGGNTIYF,TRBV27
CSATGQGVGEQFF,TRBV20-1
CSALREASQYF,TRBV20-1
CASSLDQMNTEAFF,TRBV5-1
CSTRKAGPNYEQYF,TRBV20-1
CAINKDRDGYTF,TRBV10-3
CSVDPTNNEQFF,TRBV29-1
CSAPSNLGGNQPQHF,TRBV20-1
CSVEDRWGGAITQYF,TRBV29-1
CASNQLYGYTF,TRBV3-1
CATRRSPFRGSSTDTQYF,TRBV7-6
CASSSGHSSTDTQYF,TRBV5-5
CSAPPPGSYNSPLHF,TRBV20-1
CSVVPGGFYTEAFF,TRBV29-1
CASSASAAPYEQYF,TRBV28